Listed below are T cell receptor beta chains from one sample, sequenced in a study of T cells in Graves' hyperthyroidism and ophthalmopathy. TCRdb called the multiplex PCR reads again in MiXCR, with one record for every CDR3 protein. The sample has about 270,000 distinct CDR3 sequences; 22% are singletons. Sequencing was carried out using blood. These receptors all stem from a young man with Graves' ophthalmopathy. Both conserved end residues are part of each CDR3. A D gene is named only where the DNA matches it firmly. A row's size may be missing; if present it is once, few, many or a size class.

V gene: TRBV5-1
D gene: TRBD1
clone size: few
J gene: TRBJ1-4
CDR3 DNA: TGCGCCAGCAGCTTGGATGGGACAGGGGCCCCTAATGAAAAACTGTTTTTT
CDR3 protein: CASSLDGTGAPNEKLFF

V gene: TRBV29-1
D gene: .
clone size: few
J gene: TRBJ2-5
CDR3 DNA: TGCAGCGTTGTAAGAGGAGAGACCCAGTACTTC
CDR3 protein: CSVVRGETQYF

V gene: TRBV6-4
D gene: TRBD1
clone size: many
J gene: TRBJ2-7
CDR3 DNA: TGTGCCAGCAGGGGCCAGACAGGGCAATTGTACGAGCAGTACTTC
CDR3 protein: CASRGQTGQLYEQYF

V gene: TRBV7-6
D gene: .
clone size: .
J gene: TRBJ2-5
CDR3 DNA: TGTGCCAGCAGCACCGGGACGGAGACCCAGTACTTC
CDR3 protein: CASSTGTETQYF

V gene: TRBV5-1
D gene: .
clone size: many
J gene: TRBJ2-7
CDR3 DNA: TGCGCCAGCAGCTTGGCCGGCTCCAGCGAGCAGTACTTC
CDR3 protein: CASSLAGSSEQYF

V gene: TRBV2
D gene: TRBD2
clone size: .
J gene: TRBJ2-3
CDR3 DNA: TGTGCCAGCGCTGGTAGCGGGAGGCGCACAGATACGCAGTATTTT
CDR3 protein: CASAGSGRRTDTQYF

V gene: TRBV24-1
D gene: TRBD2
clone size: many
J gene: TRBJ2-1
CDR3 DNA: TGTGCCACCAGTCTCGGGACTAGCGGGAAAAATGAGCAGTTCTTC
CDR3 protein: CATSLGTSGKNEQFF

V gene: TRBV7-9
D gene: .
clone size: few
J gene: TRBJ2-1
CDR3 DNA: TGTGCCAGCAGCTCCCAGGGCTACGCAACCTACAATGAGCAGTTCTTC
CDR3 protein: CASSSQGYATYNEQFF

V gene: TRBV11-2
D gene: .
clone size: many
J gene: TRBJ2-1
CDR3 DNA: TGTGCCAGCAGGCTAAGATCATTTACCTACAATGAGCAGTTCTTC
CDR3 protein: CASRLRSFTYNEQFF

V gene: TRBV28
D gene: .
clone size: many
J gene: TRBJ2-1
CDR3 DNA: TGTGCCAGCAGTCCTACGCCCCGCACTAGATCCTATGAGCAGTTCTTC
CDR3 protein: CASSPTPRTRSYEQFF

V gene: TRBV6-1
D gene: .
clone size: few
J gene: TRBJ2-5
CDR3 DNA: TGTGCCAGCAGTTCTAGGCAGGGCTTCGCCCAGTACTTC
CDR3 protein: CASSSRQGFAQYF

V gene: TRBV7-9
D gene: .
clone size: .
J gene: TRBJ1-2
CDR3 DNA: TGTGCCAGCAGCTTAGCGCTGGGGATAGGAGGCTACACCTTC
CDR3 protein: CASSLALGIGGYTF

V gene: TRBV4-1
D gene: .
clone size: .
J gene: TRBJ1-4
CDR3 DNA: TGCGCCAGCAGCCAAGGATCCCATCTTGGGGAAAAACTGTTTTTT
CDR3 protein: CASSQGSHLGEKLFF

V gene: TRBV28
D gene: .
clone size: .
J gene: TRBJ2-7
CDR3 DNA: TGTGCCAGCAGCCTTAACCCTAGCTACCCCTACGAGCAGTACTTC
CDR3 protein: CASSLNPSYPYEQYF

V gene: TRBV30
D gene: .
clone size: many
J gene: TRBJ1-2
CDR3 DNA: TGTGCCTGGAAGCAGGCTGTTGATGGCTACACCTTC
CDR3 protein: CAWKQAVDGYTF